A selection of T cell receptor beta chains follows, all from one sample in a study of beta chain features in type 1 diabetes. Assay used: immunoSEQ multiplex PCR; TCRdb lists only in-frame clones, some missing. Seen here are under 450,000 clones, about 15% observed once, and the top ten hold about 0.04%. The sequenced sample consisted of naive CD4+ T cells from blood. The source of these receptors is a man aged 25 to 40 in good health. CDR3s leave out the opening cysteine and the closing phenylalanine or tryptophan. Each record gives: V gene, J gene, CDR3 protein.

TRBV4-3,TRBJ2-1,ASSISYNEQF
TRBV9,TRBJ2-6,ASNYGLGPISGANVLT
TRBV14,TRBJ1-1,ASSQVRTEAF
TRBV30,TRBJ1-2,AWSPGFGYT
TRBV7-2,TRBJ2-1,ASNRGLDYPQF
TRBV14,TRBJ2-5,ASSLSRKETQY
TRBV27,TRBJ1-4,ASGYRDSNEKLF
TRBV9,TRBJ2-3,ASSVESGRDTQY
TRBV29-1,TRBJ2-1,SVGMRGASYNEQF
TRBV6-5,TRBJ2-7,ASSLVGDYEQY
TRBV15,TRBJ1-3,ATSRDWVSGNTIY
TRBV5-1,TRBJ2-5,ASSLGSETQY
TRBV7-2,TRBJ1-4,ASSSQTGEKLF
TRBV5-1,TRBJ2-7,ASSGDRPGGPQY
TRBV25-1,TRBJ2-1,ASSDFSRMTNNEQF
TRBV27,TRBJ2-3,ASRVGPREADTQY
TRBV18,TRBJ2-7,ASSPQRGTYEQY
TRBV21-1,TRBJ2-5,ASSKESGSIPSKETQY
TRBV2,TRBJ2-5,ASSATVGGTPASVETQY
TRBV2,TRBJ2-2,ASVYREITGELF
TRBV4-2,TRBJ2-3,ASSQGQGVTDTQY
TRBV7-8,TRBJ2-3,ASSLDTQY